The rows below give T cell receptor beta chains drawn from one sample of a study of T cell responses to AZD1222 COVID-19 vaccine. TCRdb's table, derived via immunoSEQ multiplex PCR, lists solely in-frame clones and lacks some. The table lists 150,000 to 200,000 clones, roughly 94% of them singletons. Here the sequenced sample was peripheral blood, taken 28 days after the second AZD1222 dose. The source is an adult who received the AZD1222 COVID-19 vaccine. Both conserved end residues are part of each CDR3.

cdr3_length j_call v_call cdr3_aa
13 TRBJ1-2 TRBV5-1 CASSSAGWDGYTF
14 TRBJ1-5 TRBV6-1 CASSEGQYNQPQHF
16 TRBJ2-1 TRBV3-1/TRBV3-2 CASSQDFAGGYNEQFF
17 TRBJ2-2 TRBV19 CASSIDGTGVGTGELFF
15 TRBJ2-3 TRBV24-1 CATSDPSGTGDTQYF
18 TRBJ2-2 TRBV27 CASSLSRIVLGTTGELFF
10 TRBJ2-1 TRBV4-2 CASSRALQFF
16 TRBJ2-3 TRBV5-1 CASSLVPGSSTDTQYF
15 TRBJ1-4 TRBV30 CAWSFRGATNEKLFF
13 TRBJ1-3 TRBV7-7 CASSLGWGNTIYF
15 TRBJ2-1 TRBV7-2 CASSPNGHLGDEQFF
15 TRBJ2-2 TRBV6-5 CASTDRGRETGELFF
15 TRBJ1-1 TRBV7-9 CASSPNLTVVKEAFF
12 TRBJ2-1 TRBV13 CASGSLRNEQFF
13 TRBJ2-7 TRBV11-2 CASSPGQGREQYF
14 TRBJ2-3 TRBV7-9 CASSPGTGTDTQYF
14 TRBJ1-1 TRBV6-6 CASSYSVSNTEAFF
15 TRBJ2-7 TRBV10-3 CAISEASGQFYEQYF
15 TRBJ2-2 TRBV6-6 CASSQWSTATGELFF
15 TRBJ1-6 TRBV4-1 CASSGQGIYNSPLHF
18 TRBJ1-5 TRBV2 CASSEAGWGGYSNQPQHF
16 TRBJ2-1 TRBV27 CASSGDRETNYNEQFF
13 TRBJ2-7 TRBV29-1 CSVESPGGYEQYF
15 TRBJ1-4 TRBV12-5 CASGLGQGEMEKLFF
14 TRBJ1-6 TRBV4-1 CASSQETVNSPLHF
17 TRBJ2-7 TRBV11-2 CASSPRYGQGATYEQYF
13 TRBJ1-1 TRBV4-1 CASSLLGITEAFF
16 TRBJ1-1 TRBV4-1 CASSQAGGALNTEAFF
14 TRBJ2-7 TRBV5-4 CASSGGQGAYEQYF
14 TRBJ2-7 TRBV7-2 CASSLVGDSHEQYF
17 TRBJ1-6 TRBV6-6 CASSPPRGVTGNSPLHF
12 TRBJ1-1 TRBV10-1 CASSPTTLGAFF
14 TRBJ2-7 TRBV6-5 CASSYGTGRAEQYF
16 TRBJ1-1 TRBV14 CASSQVGKGADTEAFF
12 TRBJ2-1 TRBV7-2 CASSLALNEQFF
12 TRBJ1-1 TRBV6-5 CASSKRQGEAFF
12 TRBJ1-2 TRBV5-4 CASSSGQDGYTF